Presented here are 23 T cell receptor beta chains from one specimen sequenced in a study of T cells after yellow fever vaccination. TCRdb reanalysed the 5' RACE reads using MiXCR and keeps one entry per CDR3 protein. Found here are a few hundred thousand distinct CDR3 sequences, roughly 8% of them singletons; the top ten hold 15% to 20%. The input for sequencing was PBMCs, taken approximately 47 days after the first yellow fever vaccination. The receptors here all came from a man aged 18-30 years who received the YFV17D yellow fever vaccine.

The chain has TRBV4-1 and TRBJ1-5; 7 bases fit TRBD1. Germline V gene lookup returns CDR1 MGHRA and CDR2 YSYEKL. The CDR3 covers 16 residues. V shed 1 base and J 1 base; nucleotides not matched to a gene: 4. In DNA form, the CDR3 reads TGCGCCAGCAGCCAAGTTTACAGGGGAAGCAATCAGCCCCAGCATTTT. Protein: CASSQVYRGSNQPQHF.

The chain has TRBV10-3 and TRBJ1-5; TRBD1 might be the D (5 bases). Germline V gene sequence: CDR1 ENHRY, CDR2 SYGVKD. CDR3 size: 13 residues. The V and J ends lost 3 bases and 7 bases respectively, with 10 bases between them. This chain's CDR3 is CAISEPGRQPQHF. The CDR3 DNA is TGTGCCATCAGTGAACCAGGGCGGCAGCCCCAGCATTTT.

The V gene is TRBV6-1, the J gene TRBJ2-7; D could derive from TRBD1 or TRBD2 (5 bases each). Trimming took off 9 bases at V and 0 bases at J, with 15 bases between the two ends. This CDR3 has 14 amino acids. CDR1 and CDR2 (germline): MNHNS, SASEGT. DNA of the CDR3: TGTGCCAGAGAACCCGGGGCCCGCTCCTACGAGCAGTACGTC. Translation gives CAREPGARSYEQYV.

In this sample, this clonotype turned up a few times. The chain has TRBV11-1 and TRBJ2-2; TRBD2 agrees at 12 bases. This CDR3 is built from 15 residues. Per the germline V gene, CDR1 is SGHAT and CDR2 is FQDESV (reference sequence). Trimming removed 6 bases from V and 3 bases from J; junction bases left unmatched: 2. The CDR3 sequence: CASRRLAGDTGELFF. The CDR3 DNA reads TGTGCCAGCAGACGACTAGCGGGGGACACCGGGGAGCTGTTTTTT.

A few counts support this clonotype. Here the CDR3 reads CSVDPGNQETQYF. The DNA of the CDR3 is TGCAGCGTTGACCCAGGAAACCAAGAGACCCAGTACTTC. The chain recombines TRBV29-1 with TRBJ2-5, with no clear D. The V end was cut by 3 bases, the J end by 0 bases, with 8 bases between. In germline, CDR1 is SQVTM, CDR2 ANQGSEA. CDR3 size: 13 residues. The entire variable domain, with the rest obtained from reference TRBV29-1 and TRBJ2-5, is as follows: SAVISQKPSRDICQRGTSLTIQCQVDSQVTMMFWYRQQPGQSLTLIATANQGSEATYESGFVIDKFPISRPNLTFSTLTVSNMSPEDSSIYLCSVDPGNQETQYFGPGTRLLVL.

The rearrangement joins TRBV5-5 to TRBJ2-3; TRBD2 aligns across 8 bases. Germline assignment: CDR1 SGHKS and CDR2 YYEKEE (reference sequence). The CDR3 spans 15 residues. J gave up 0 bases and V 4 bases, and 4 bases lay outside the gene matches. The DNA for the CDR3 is TGTGCCAGCAGCATAGGACTAGCTAGCACAGATACGCAGTATTTT. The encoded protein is CASSIGLASTDTQYF.

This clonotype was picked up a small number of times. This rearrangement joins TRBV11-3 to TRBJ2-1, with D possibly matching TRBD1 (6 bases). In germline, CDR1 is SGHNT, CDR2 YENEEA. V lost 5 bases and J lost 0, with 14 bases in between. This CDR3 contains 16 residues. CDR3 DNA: TGTGCCAGCAGCCCCTTCACAGGGAGCTCCTACAATGAGCAGTTCTTC. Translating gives CASSPFTGSSYNEQFF.

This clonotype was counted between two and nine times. CDR3 bases: TGTGCCAGCAGCTTGTTGGGGACAGCCTACAATGAGCAGTTCTTC. It codes for CASSLLGTAYNEQFF. V and J are TRBV5-5 and TRBJ2-1; TRBD1 aligns across 7 bases. The CDR3 is made up of 15 amino acids. From germline, CDR1 is SGHKS and CDR2 YYEKEE (reference sequence). The V gene end was trimmed by 1 base and the J gene end by 2 bases; junction bases not matched to a gene: 3.

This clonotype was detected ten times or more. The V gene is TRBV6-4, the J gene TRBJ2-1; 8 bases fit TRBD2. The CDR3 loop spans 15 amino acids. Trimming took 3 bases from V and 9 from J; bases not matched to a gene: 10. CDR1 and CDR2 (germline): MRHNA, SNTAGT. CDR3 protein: CASSEDVAGSSEQFF. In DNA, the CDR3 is TGTGCCAGCAGTGAAGATGTAGCGGGGTCGAGTGAGCAGTTCTTC.

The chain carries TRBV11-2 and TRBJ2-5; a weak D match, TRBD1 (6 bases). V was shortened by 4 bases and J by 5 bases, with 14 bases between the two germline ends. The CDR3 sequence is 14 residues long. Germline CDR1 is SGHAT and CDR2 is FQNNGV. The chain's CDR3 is CASSSYRERETQYF. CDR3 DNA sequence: TGTGCCAGCAGCTCCTACAGGGAGAGGGAGACCCAGTACTTC.

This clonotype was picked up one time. DNA of the CDR3: TGTGCCAGCAGCTTAGGGACTGCCACCAGCACAGATACGCAGTATTTT. Encoded protein: CASSLGTATSTDTQYF. This chain connects TRBV5-5 to TRBJ2-3; a possible D gene is TRBD2 (6 bases). The CDR3 loop spans 16 amino acids. Germline assignment: CDR1 SGHKS and CDR2 YYEKEE (reference sequence). Trimming cost V 2 bases and J 0 bases, with 13 bases left between them.

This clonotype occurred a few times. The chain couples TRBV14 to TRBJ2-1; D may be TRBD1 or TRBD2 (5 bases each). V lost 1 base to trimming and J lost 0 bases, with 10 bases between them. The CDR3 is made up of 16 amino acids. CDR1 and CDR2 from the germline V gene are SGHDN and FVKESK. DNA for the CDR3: TGTGCCAGCAGCCAAGTTTGGGGGAGCTCCTACAATGAGCAGTTCTTC. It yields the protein CASSQVWGSSYNEQFF. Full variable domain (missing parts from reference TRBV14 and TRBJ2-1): EAGVTQFPSHSVIEKGQTVTLRCDPISGHDNLYWYRRVMGKEIKFLLHFVKESKQDESGMPNNRFLAERTGGTYSTLKVQPAELEDSGVYFCASSQVWGSSYNEQFFGPGTRLTVL.

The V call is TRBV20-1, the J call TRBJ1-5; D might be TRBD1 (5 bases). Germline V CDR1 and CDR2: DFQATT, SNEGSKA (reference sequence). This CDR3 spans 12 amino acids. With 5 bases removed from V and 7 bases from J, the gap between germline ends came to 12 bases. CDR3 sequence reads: CSASQAGQPQHF. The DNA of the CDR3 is TGCAGTGCTTCCCAAGCAGGGCAGCCCCAGCATTTT.

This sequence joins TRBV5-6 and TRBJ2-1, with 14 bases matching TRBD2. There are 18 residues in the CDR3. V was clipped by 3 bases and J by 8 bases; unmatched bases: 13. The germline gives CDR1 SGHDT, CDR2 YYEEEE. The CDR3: CASSYSPGLAGGDDEQFF. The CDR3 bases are TGTGCCAGCAGCTACTCCCCCGGACTAGCGGGGGGTGACGATGAGCAGTTCTTC.

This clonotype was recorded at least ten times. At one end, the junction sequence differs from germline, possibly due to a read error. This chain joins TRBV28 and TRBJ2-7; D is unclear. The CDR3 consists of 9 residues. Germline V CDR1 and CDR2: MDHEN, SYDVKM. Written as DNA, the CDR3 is TGTGCCAGCAGTCCGGGCCCTTCTTTC. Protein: CASSPGPSF. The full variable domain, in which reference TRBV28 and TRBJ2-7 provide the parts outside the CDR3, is DVKVTQSSRYLVKRTGEKVFLECVQDMDHENMFWYRQDPGLGLRLIYFSYDVKMKEKGDIPEGYSVSREKKERFSLILESASTNQTSMYLCASSPGPSFGPGTRLTVT.

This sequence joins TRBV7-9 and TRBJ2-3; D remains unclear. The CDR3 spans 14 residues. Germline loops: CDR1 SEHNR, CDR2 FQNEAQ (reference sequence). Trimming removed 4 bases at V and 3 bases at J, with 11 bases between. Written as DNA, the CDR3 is TGTGCCAGCAGCTCAGCAGTGGCTACAGATACGCAGTATTTT. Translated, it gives CASSSAVATDTQYF.

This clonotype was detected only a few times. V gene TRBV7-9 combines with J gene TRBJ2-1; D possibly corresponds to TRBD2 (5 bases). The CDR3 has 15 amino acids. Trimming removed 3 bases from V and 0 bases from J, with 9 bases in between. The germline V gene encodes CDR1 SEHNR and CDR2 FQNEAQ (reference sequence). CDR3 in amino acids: CASSFGDFSYNEQFF. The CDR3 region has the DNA TGTGCCAGCAGCTTCGGGGATTTCTCCTACAATGAGCAGTTCTTC.

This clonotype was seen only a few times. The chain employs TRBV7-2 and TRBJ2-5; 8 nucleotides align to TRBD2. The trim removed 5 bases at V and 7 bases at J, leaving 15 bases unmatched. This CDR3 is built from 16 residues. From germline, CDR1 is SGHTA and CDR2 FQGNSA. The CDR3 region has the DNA TGTGCCAGCAGCCCTTCTCCAGCGGGGGCCCCGAGGACCCAGTACTTC. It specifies CASSPSPAGAPRTQYF.

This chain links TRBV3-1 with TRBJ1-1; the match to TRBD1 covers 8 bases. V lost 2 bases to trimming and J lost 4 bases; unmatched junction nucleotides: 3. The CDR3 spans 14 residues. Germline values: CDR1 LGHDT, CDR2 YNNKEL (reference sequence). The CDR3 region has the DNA TGTGCCAGCAGCCAAAACAGGGGGTCCACTGAAGCTTTCTTT. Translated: CASSQNRGSTEAFF.

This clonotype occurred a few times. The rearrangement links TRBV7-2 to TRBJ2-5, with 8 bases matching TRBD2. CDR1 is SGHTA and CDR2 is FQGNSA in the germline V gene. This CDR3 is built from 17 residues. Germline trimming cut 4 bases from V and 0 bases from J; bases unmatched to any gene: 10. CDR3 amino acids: CASSSHFRGGHQETQYF. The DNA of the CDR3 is TGTGCCAGCAGCTCCCACTTTCGCGGGGGGCACCAAGAGACCCAGTACTTC.

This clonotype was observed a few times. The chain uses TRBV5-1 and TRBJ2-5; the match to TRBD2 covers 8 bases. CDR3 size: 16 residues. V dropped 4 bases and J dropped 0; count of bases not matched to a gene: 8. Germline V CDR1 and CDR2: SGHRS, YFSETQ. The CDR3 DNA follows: TGCGCCAGCAGCCCTGGACTAGCTGGGTACCAAGAGACCCAGTACTTC. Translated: CASSPGLAGYQETQYF.

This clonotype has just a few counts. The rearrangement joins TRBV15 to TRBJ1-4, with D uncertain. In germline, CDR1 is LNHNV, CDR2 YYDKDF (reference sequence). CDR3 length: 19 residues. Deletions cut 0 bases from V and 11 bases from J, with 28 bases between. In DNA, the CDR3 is TGTGCCACCAGCAGAGAGGTCCTCGGAGGCAACCTGCGATCGGGGAAACTGTTTTTT. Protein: CATSREVLGGNLRSGKLFF.

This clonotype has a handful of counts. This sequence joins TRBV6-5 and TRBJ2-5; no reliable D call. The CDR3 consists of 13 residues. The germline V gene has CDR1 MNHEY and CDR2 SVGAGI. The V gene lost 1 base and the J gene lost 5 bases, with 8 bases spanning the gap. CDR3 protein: CASSYLGRETQYF. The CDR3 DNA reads TGTGCCAGCAGTTACTTGGGTCGGGAGACCCAGTACTTC.